What follows are 25 T cell receptor beta chains derived from one specimen sequenced in a study of cytomegalovirus exposure and HLA in healthy donors. PCR amplification relied on 60 Vbeta primers (plus 13 Jbeta primers). Generated by immunoSEQ multiplex PCR, the TCRdb table keeps only in-frame clones and is missing some. The sample carries roughly 150,000 clones, about 77% recorded once. Specimen: PBMCs. These receptor sequences come from a man younger than 40 in good health and CMV-seronegative.

The chain is built from TRBV6-5 and TRBJ2-7; TRBD2 is a possible D gene (5 bases). The germline V gene has CDR1 MNHEY and CDR2 SVGAGI. V dropped 5 bases and J dropped 6 bases, with 11 bases sitting between them. CDR3 length: 12 residues. The CDR3 reads CASSHPGSEQYF. Written as DNA, the CDR3 is TGTGCCAGCAGTCACCCGGGGTCCGAGCAGTACTTC.

In DNA, the CDR3 is TGTGCCAGCAGCCGAGCAGCGGGAGTGAACACCGGGGAGCTGTTTTTT. Protein: CASSRAAGVNTGELFF. The V gene is TRBV6-6, the J gene TRBJ2-2; TRBD2 agrees at 8 bases. The CDR3 is made up of 16 amino acids. CDR1 and CDR2 from the germline V gene are MNHNY and SVGAGI (reference sequence). V shed 6 bases, J shed 1 base, and the junction held 7 bases outside the gene matches.

This clone was observed many times. The chain combines TRBV6-6 with TRBJ2-3; D may be TRBD1 (6 bases). The CDR3 extends over 12 amino acids. Trimming took off 6 bases at V and 6 bases at J, with 10 bases between the two ends. Germline V gene data show CDR1 as MNHNY and CDR2 as SVGAGI (reference sequence). The DNA for the CDR3 is TGTGCCAGCAGCCCCACAGGGGATACGCAGTATTTT. Encoded protein: CASSPTGDTQYF.

The chain employs TRBV19 and TRBJ1-4; D may be TRBD1 (6 bases). This CDR3 region has 17 residues. CDR1 is LNHDA and CDR2 is SQIVND in the germline V gene (reference sequence). The V end was cut by 3 bases, the J end by 1 base, with 15 bases between. The CDR3 DNA sequence: TGTGCCAGTAGTATTTTGCAGGGGCGAGGAACTAATGAAAAACTGTTTTTT. The encoded protein is CASSILQGRGTNEKLFF.

This sequence joins TRBV28 and TRBJ2-3; 11 bases map to TRBD2. Germline V gives CDR1 MDHEN, CDR2 SYDVKM. This CDR3 region has 17 residues. The V segment lost 5 bases and the J segment 5 bases; nucleotides outside the gene matches: 12. The CDR3 region is CASSQRASGRRLDTQYF. Here the CDR3 DNA reads TGTGCCAGCAGTCAAAGGGCTAGCGGGAGGAGATTAGATACGCAGTATTTT.

This chain links TRBV7-9 with TRBJ2-7; possibly TRBD1 for D (6 bases). The CDR3 sequence is 15 residues long. With 7 bases removed from V and 0 bases from J, the gap between germline ends came to 16 bases. The germline V gene encodes CDR1 SEHNR and CDR2 FQNEAQ (reference sequence). CDR3 in amino acids: CASTPTGTSSYEQYF. The DNA for the CDR3 is TGTGCCAGCACGCCGACGGGGACAAGCTCCTACGAGCAGTACTTC.

This clone was counted once. The V and J genes are TRBV6-6 and TRBJ2-7, with TRBD1 as a possible D gene (6 bases). This CDR3 comprises 15 residues. V lost 5 bases, J lost 0 bases, and 14 bases lay in between. The germline CDR1 and CDR2 sequences are MNHNY and SVGAGI (reference sequence). DNA for the CDR3: TGTGCCAGCAGTCTACGACAGGAATTCTCCTACGAGCAGTACTTC. This codes for CASSLRQEFSYEQYF.

This clone was recorded a few times. The gene calls are TRBV5-6 and TRBJ2-2; a weak D match, TRBD1 (6 bases). The V end lost 0 bases, the J end lost 3 bases, and 6 bases lay between the germline ends. Germline assignment: CDR1 SGHDT and CDR2 YYEEEE. The CDR3 consists of 14 residues. The CDR3 spells CASSLDRDTGELFF. The CDR3 DNA reads as TGTGCCAGCAGCTTGGACAGGGACACCGGGGAGCTGTTTTTT.

The chain combines TRBV7-8 with TRBJ1-4; TRBD1 agrees at 9 bases. The ends lost 5 bases at V and 6 bases at J; junction bases unmatched: 1. Germline values: CDR1 SGHVS, CDR2 FQNEAQ. The CDR3 runs to 13 residues. The CDR3 here is CASSRTGDEKLFF. DNA for the CDR3: TGTGCCAGCAGCCGGACAGGGGATGAAAAACTGTTTTTT.

This clone has just one count. The rearrangement joins TRBV7-2 to TRBJ2-2, with no clear D. Per germline, CDR1 SGHTA and CDR2 FQGNSA. The CDR3 totals 13 residues. With 1 base removed from V and 4 bases from J, the gap between germline ends came to 4 bases. CDR3 DNA: TGTGCCAGCAGCTTAGGAGGCACCGGGGAGCTGTTTTTT. It is translated as CASSLGGTGELFF.

V gene TRBV6-1 combines with J gene TRBJ2-5; D might be TRBD1 (6 bases). The CDR3 sequence is 14 residues long. Trimming removed 4 bases from V and 2 bases from J, with 11 bases in between. Germline V gene data show CDR1 as MNHNS and CDR2 as SASEGT. The CDR3 DNA follows: TGTGCCAGCAGTGCTCAAGGGGGACAAGAGACCCAGTACTTC. Its translation is CASSAQGGQETQYF.

The rearrangement links TRBV19 to TRBJ2-1, with TRBD2 identical over 9 bases. This CDR3 region has 15 residues. CDR1 and CDR2 from the germline V gene are LNHDA and SQIVND (reference sequence). V gave up 10 bases and J gave up 8 bases; unmatched junction bases: 15. Here the CDR3 reads CATRRPGLAVDEQFF. CDR3 coding DNA: TGTGCCACCAGAAGGCCGGGACTAGCAGTAGATGAGCAGTTCTTC.

The chain joins TRBV7-2 to TRBJ2-7; TRBD2 matches 9 bases. Germline V gene lookup returns CDR1 SGHTA and CDR2 FQGNSA. The trim removed 1 base at V and 5 bases at J, leaving 6 bases unmatched. The CDR3 spans 15 residues. The CDR3, as DNA: TGTGCCAGCAGCTTAGGTCTAGCGGGAAAAAACGAGCAGTACTTC. It translates to CASSLGLAGKNEQYF.

The chain combines TRBV27 with TRBJ2-1; 9 bases line up with TRBD2. The CDR3 consists of 13 residues. The germline gives CDR1 MNHEY, CDR2 SMNVEV (reference sequence). V lost 4 bases and J lost 16; bases outside the gene matches: 11. The CDR3: CASSSPVSGRYFF. The CDR3 region has the DNA TGTGCCAGCAGTTCCCCCGTCAGCGGGAGGTACTTCTTC.

This clone was detected a few times. The chain has TRBV7-2 and TRBJ2-5, with 8 bases that match TRBD2. Germline-derived CDR1 and CDR2 are SGHTA and FQGNSA. After removal of 4 bases from V and 5 bases from J, the junction contained 12 bases not matched to a gene. This CDR3 spans 16 amino acids. CDR3 protein: CASSSSTGRARETQYF. The CDR3, as DNA: TGTGCCAGCAGCTCGTCCACCGGGAGGGCCAGGGAGACCCAGTACTTC.

V gene TRBV18 combines with J gene TRBJ1-6, with TRBD1 matching 9 bases. CDR3 length: 15 residues. Per the germline V gene, CDR1 is KGHSH and CDR2 is LQKENI. V dropped 3 bases and J dropped 6; count of bases not matched to a gene: 3. CDR3 sequence reads: CASSPGTGSNSPLHF. The CDR3 DNA follows: TGTGCCAGCTCACCGGGGACAGGGTCTAATTCACCCCTCCACTTT.

The chain has TRBV27 and TRBJ2-7; the D gene is possibly TRBD2 (6 bases). The germline CDR1 and CDR2 sequences are MNHEY and SMNVEV (reference sequence). The CDR3 is made up of 13 amino acids. Trimming removed 7 bases from V and 2 bases from J, with 12 bases in between. The CDR3 DNA sequence: TGTGCCAGCAAGTCGGGACTCACCTACGAGCAGTACTTC. Its protein product is CASKSGLTYEQYF.

The rearrangement joins TRBV9 to TRBJ2-7; TRBD1 aligns across 10 bases. The V gene end was trimmed by 3 bases and the J gene end by 7 bases; junction bases not matched to a gene: 7. Germline CDR1 reads SGDLS; CDR2 reads YYNGEE. The CDR3 is 14 amino acids. CDR3: CASSGAPDRGEQYF. The CDR3 DNA reads as TGTGCCAGCAGCGGCGCTCCGGACAGGGGGGAGCAGTACTTC. Combining the CDR3 with reference TRBV9 and TRBJ2-7 gives the whole variable domain DSGVTQTPKHLITATGQRVTLRCSPRSGDLSVYWYQQSLDQGLQFLIQYYNGEERAKGNILERFSAQQFPDLHSELNLSSLELGDSALYFCASSGAPDRGEQYFGPGTRLTVT.

The chain combines TRBV18 with TRBJ2-3; 13 bases fit TRBD2. The CDR3 spans 16 residues. Germline loops: CDR1 KGHSH, CDR2 LQKENI. J gave up 5 bases and V 3 bases, and 5 bases lay outside the gene matches. For the CDR3, the DNA is TGTGCCAGCTCACCCACGACTAGCGGGGGGAGAGATACGCAGTATTTT. Its protein is CASSPTTSGGRDTQYF.

The rearrangement uses TRBV13 and TRBJ2-3; TRBD1 agrees at 7 bases. This CDR3 region has 14 residues. V lost 5 bases to trimming and J lost 2 bases; unmatched junction nucleotides: 4. The germline V gene has CDR1 PRHDT and CDR2 FYEKMQ (reference sequence). The DNA for the CDR3 is TGTGCCAGCAGCCCGACAGGGAACACAGATACGCAGTATTTT. Translating it yields CASSPTGNTDTQYF.

This clone came up a few times. The chain uses TRBV28 and TRBJ1-2; TRBD1 might be the D (6 bases). From germline, CDR1 is MDHEN and CDR2 SYDVKM. Trimming stripped 7 bases from V and 3 bases from J, with 18 bases between. The CDR3 sequence is 15 residues long. The CDR3 DNA follows: TGTGCCAGCATTAACAGGGATCCTGGCTACTATGGCTACACCTTC. The encoded protein is CASINRDPGYYGYTF.

V usage is TRBV28 and J usage is TRBJ2-1; D may be TRBD2 (5 bases). The CDR3 runs to 14 residues. Trimming took 1 base from V and 7 from J, leaving 11 bases between them. Germline assignment: CDR1 MDHEN and CDR2 SYDVKM. CDR3 sequence reads: CASSLFTEGNEQFF. DNA of the CDR3: TGTGCCAGCAGTTTATTCACCGAGGGTAATGAGCAGTTCTTC.

This clone was seen only once. V and J are TRBV30 and TRBJ2-7; 8 bases are a match to TRBD1. The germline V gene has CDR1 GTSNPN and CDR2 SVGIG (reference sequence). The CDR3 spans 13 residues. Trimming took 5 bases from V and 3 from J; bases not matched to a gene: 6. CDR3 nucleotides: TGTGCCTGGCAGCCAGGGGGCTTCTACGAGCAGTACTTC. Translating gives CAWQPGGFYEQYF.

The sample holds a few counts of this clone. DNA for the CDR3: TGCGCCAGCAGCTTGGGGCCGAACACTGAAGCTTTCTTT. Encoded protein: CASSLGPNTEAFF. The V call is TRBV5-1, the J call TRBJ1-1, with D unclear. The CDR3 is 13 residues long. Trimming removed 0 bases from V and 1 base from J, with 4 bases in between. Germline V gene sequence: CDR1 SGHRS, CDR2 YFSETQ. Variable domain in full (rest from reference TRBV5-1 and TRBJ1-1): KAGVTQTPRYLIKTRGQQVTLSCSPISGHRSVSWYQQTPGQGLQFLFEYFSETQRNKGNFPGRFSGRQFSNSRSEMNVSTLELGDSALYLCASSLGPNTEAFFGQGTRLTVV.

The CDR3 loop reads CASSLDGRAIQETQYF. CDR3 DNA: TGTGCCAGCAGCTTAGATGGGCGGGCGATACAAGAGACCCAGTACTTC. The chain combines TRBV7-8 with TRBJ2-5; possible D gene TRBD2, 5 bases. Germline V lookup: CDR1 SGHVS, CDR2 FQNEAQ. The CDR3 loop spans 16 amino acids. Trimming removed 1 base from V and 2 bases from J, with 14 bases in between.